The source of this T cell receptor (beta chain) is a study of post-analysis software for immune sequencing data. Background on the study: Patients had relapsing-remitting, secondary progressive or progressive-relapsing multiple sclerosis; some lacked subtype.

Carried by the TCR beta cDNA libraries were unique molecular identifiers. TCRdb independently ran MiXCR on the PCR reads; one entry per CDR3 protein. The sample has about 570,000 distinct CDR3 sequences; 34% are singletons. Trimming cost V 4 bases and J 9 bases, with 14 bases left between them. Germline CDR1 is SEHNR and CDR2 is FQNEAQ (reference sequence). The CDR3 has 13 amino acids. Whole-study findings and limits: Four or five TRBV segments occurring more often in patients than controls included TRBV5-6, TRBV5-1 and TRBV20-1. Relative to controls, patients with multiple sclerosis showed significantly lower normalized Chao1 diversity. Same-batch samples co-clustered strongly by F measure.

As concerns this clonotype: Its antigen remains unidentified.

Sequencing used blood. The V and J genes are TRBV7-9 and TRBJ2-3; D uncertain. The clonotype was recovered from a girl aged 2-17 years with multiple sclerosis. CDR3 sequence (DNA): TGTGCCAGCAGCTCGGAAATGACCATCACGCAGTATTTT. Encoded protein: CASSSEMTITQYF.